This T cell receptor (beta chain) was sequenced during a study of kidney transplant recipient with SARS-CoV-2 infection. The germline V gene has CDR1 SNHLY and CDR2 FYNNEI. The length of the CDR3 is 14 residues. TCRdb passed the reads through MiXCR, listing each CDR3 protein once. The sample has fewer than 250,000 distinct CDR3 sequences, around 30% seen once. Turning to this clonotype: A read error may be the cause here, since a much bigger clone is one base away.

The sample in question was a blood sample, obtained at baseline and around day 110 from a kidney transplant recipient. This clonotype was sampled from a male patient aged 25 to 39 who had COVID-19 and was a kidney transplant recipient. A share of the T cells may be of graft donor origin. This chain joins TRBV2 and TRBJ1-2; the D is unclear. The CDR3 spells CAGSENHSNYGYTF. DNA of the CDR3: TGTGCCGGCAGTGAAAATCACAGCAACTATGGCTACACCTTC.